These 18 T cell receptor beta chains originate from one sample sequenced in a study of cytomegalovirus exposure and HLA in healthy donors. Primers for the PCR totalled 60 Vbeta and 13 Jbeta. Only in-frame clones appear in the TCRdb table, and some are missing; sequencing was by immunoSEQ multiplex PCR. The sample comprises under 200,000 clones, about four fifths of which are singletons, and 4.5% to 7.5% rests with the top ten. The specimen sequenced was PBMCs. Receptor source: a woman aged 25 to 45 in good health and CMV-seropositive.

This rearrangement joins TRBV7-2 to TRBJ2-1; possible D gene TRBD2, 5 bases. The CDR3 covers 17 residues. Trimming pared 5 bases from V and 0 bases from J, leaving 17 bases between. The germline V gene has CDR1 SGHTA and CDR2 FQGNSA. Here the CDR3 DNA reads TGTGCCAGCAGCCGCGGCGGGTTTTTCAGCTCCTACAATGAGCAGTTCTTC. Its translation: CASSRGGFFSSYNEQFF.

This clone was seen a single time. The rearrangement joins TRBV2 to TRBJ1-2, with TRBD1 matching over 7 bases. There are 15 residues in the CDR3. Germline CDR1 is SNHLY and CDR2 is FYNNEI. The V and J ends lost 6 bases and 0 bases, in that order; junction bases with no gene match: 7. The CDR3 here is CASRGNRGANYGYTF. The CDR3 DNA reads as TGTGCCAGCAGGGGGAACAGGGGAGCTAACTATGGCTACACCTTC. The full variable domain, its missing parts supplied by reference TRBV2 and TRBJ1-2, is EPEVTQTPSHQVTQMGQEVILRCVPISNHLYFYWYRQILGQKVEFLVSFYNNEISEKSEIFDDQFSVERPDGSNFTLKIRSTKLEDSAMYFCASRGNRGANYGYTFGSGTRLTVV.

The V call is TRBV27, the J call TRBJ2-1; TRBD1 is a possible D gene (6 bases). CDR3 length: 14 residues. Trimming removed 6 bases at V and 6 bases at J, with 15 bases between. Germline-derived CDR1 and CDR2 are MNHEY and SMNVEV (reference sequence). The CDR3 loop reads CASRWQGSVNEQFF. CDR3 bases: TGTGCCAGCAGGTGGCAGGGGAGTGTCAATGAGCAGTTCTTC.

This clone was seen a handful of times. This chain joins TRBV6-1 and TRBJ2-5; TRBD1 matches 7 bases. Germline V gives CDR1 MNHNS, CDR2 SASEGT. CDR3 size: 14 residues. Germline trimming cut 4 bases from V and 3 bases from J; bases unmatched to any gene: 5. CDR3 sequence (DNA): TGTGCCAGCAGTGCTGGGGACAGAGAAGAGACCCAGTACTTC. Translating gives CASSAGDREETQYF.

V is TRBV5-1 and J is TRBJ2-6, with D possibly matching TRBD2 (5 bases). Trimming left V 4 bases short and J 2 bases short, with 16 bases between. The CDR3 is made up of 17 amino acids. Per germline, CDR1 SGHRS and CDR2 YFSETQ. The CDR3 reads CASSTGPGEPGANVLTF. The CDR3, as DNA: TGCGCCAGCAGCACCGGGCCCGGGGAGCCTGGGGCCAACGTCCTGACTTTC.

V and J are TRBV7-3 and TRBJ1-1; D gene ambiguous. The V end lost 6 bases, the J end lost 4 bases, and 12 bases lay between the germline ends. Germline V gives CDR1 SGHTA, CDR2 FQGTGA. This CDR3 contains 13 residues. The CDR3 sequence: CASSQRGGTEAFF. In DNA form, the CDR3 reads TGTGCCAGCAGTCAACGGGGTGGCACTGAAGCTTTCTTT.

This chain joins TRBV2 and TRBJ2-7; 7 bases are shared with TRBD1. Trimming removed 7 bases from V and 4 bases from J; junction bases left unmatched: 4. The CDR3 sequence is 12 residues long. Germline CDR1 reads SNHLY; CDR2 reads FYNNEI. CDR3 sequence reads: CASIGTAYEQYF. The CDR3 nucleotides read TGTGCCAGCATTGGGACAGCTTACGAGCAGTACTTC.

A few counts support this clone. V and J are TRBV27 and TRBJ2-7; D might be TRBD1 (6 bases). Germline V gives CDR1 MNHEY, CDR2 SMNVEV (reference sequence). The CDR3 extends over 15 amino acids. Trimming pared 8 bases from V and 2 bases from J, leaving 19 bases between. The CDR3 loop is CASRLGVTGAYEQYF. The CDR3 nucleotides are TGTGCCAGCCGCTTAGGGGTGACAGGCGCCTACGAGCAGTACTTC.

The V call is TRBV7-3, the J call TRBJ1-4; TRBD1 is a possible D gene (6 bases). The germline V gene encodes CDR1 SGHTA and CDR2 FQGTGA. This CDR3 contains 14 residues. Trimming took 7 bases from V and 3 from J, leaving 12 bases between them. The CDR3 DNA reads TGTGCCAGCACCGATGGACAGCCTAATGAAAAACTGTTTTTT. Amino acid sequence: CASTDGQPNEKLFF.

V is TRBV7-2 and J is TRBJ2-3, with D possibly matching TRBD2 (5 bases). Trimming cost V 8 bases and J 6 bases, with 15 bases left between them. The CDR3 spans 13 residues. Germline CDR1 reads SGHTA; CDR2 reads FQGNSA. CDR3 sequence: CASDSGRWDTQYF. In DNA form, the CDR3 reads TGTGCCAGCGATTCGGGAAGATGGGATACGCAGTATTTT.

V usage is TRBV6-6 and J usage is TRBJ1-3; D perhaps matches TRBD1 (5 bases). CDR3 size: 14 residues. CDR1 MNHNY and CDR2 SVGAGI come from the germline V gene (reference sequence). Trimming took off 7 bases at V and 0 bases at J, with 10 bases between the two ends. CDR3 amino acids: CASTQGPSGNTIYF. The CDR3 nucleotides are TGTGCCAGCACCCAGGGCCCCTCTGGAAACACCATATATTTT.

This CDR3 is CASGGLYEKLFF. As DNA, the CDR3 is TGTGCCAGCGGAGGCCTCTATGAAAAACTGTTTTTT. The chain is built from TRBV6-5 and TRBJ1-4; no clear D. The CDR3 spans 12 residues. Trimming pared 8 bases from V and 6 bases from J, leaving 10 bases between. The V gene's germline CDR1 is MNHEY and CDR2 SVGAGI.

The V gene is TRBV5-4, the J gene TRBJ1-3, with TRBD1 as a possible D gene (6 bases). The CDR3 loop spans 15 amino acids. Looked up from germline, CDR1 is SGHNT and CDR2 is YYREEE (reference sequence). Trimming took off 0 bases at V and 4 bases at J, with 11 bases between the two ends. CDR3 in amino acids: CASSLALDRGNTIYF. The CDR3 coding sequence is TGTGCCAGCAGCTTGGCCTTGGACAGAGGAAACACCATATATTTT.

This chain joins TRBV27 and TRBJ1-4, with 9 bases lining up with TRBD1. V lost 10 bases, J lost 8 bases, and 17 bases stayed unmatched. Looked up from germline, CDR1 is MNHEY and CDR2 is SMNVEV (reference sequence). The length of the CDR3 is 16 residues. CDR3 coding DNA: TGTGCCAACAGGCCACTAACCGGGACAGGGATCGAAAAACTGTTTTTT. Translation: CANRPLTGTGIEKLFF.

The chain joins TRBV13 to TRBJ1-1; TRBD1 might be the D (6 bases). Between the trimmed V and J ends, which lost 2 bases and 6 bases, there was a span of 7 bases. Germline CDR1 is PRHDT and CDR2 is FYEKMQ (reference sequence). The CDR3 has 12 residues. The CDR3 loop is CASSLTGPEAFF. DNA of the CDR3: TGTGCCAGCAGCTTAACAGGGCCTGAAGCTTTCTTT. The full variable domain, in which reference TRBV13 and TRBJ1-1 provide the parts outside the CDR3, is AAGVIQSPRHLIKEKRETATLKCYPIPRHDTVYWYQQGPGQDPQFLISFYEKMQSDKGSIPDRFSAQQFSDYHSELNMSSLELGDSALYFCASSLTGPEAFFGQGTRLTVV.

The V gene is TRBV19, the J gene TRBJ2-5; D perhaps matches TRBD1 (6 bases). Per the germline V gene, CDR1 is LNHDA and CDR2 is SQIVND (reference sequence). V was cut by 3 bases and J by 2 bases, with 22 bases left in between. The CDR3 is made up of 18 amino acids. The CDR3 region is CASSIKGVSGWQQETQYF. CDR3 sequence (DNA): TGTGCCAGTAGTATTAAGGGGGTCTCAGGGTGGCAACAAGAGACCCAGTACTTC. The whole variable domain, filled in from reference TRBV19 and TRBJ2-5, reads DGGITQSPKYLFRKEGQNVTLSCEQNLNHDAMYWYRQDPGQGLRLIYYSQIVNDFQKGDIAEGYSVSREKKESFPLTVTSAQKNPTAFYLCASSIKGVSGWQQETQYFGPGTRLLVL.

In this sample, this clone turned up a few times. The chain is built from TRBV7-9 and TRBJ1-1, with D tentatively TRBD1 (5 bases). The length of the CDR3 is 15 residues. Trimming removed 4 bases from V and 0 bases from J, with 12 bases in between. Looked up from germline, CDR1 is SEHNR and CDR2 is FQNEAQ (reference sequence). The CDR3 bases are TGTGCCAGCAGCTCAGGGCCCGCCATGAACACTGAAGCTTTCTTT. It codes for CASSSGPAMNTEAFF.

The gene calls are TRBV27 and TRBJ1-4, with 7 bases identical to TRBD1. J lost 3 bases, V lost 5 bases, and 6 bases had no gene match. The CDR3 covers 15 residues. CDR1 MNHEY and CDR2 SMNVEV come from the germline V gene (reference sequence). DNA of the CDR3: TGTGCCAGCAGTCCCAGGGACAGACCTAATGAAAAACTGTTTTTT. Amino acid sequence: CASSPRDRPNEKLFF.